This T cell receptor beta chain was found in a study of blood T cells in healthy people across ages. Using a J-beta primer mix together with a sample-barcoded 5' primer, a second PCR was run for roughly 7 to 11 cycles. TCRdb re-called the 5' RACE reads with MiXCR, one entry per CDR3 protein. The sample holds approximately 780,000 distinct CDR3 sequences, 25% to 30% seen once. The V gene end was trimmed by 3 bases and the J gene end by 3 bases; junction bases not matched to a gene: 8. CDR3 size: 16 residues. This sample was shared with a second study, whose subject was T cells of mothers and their children. That paper adds: All extracted RNA went into cDNA synthesis, roughly 1.5 ug per 15 ul.

The chain links TRBV12-3 or TRBV12-4 to TRBJ1-2; TRBD1 aligns across 9 bases. This receptor was identified in a boy younger than 18 in good health. The sequenced sample was blood. The CDR3 coding sequence is TGTGCCAGCAGTTTGGGGGACAGGGTTTCAGACTATGGCTACACCTTC. This sequence encodes CASSLGDRVSDYGYTF.